One and the same sample provided the 12 T cell receptor beta chains below, sequenced in a study of OX40 agonist ivuxolimab in advanced cancers. Using immunoSEQ multiplex PCR, the repertoire was profiled, and TCRdb retains in-frame clones only, with some absent. The repertoire holds some 97,000 clones, with almost 90% as singletons. This material consisted of CD4+ or CD8+ T cells sorted from blood, taken in a trial of the OX40 agonist ivuxolimab. These receptors were taken from an adult with an advanced solid tumor such as melanoma, head and neck, liver or kidney cancer.

The V and J genes are TRBV6-5 and TRBJ1-5, with 9 bases lining up with TRBD1. The length of the CDR3 is 15 residues. CDR1 MNHEY and CDR2 SVGAGI come from the germline V gene. Losses at the gene ends were 3 bases for V and 2 bases for J; bases not matched to a gene: 2. The CDR3 nucleotides are TGTGCCAGCAGTTATGACAGGGGGGGCAATCAGCCCCAGCATTTT. Encoded protein: CASSYDRGGNQPQHF.

The chain combines TRBV5-1 with TRBJ2-1; D might be TRBD2 (6 bases). This CDR3 comprises 15 residues. V was cut by 4 bases and J by 8 bases, with 19 bases left in between. Germline values: CDR1 SGHRS, CDR2 YFSETQ. CDR3 coding DNA: TGCGCCAGCAGCATTTCCGGGAGACGGGACGATGAGCAGTTCTTC. Encoded protein: CASSISGRRDDEQFF. The variable domain in full, completed from reference TRBV5-1 and TRBJ2-1, reads KAGVTQTPRYLIKTRGQQVTLSCSPISGHRSVSWYQQTPGQGLQFLFEYFSETQRNKGNFPGRFSGRQFSNSRSEMNVSTLELGDSALYLCASSISGRRDDEQFFGPGTRLTVL.

The chain uses TRBV5-5 and TRBJ1-6; D is possibly TRBD1 (5 bases). Germline V gene lookup returns CDR1 SGHKS and CDR2 YYEKEE (reference sequence). The CDR3 sequence is 16 residues long. V shed 0 bases and J shed 7 bases, with 14 bases lying between them. The CDR3: CASSLVGSGTNSPLHF. CDR3 nucleotides: TGTGCCAGCAGCTTGGTAGGGTCAGGGACCAATTCACCCCTCCACTTT.

The genes are TRBV7-6 and TRBJ2-3; possible D gene TRBD2, 5 bases. Germline values: CDR1 SGHVS, CDR2 FNYEAQ. The CDR3 contains 15 residues. V was pared by 4 bases and J by 2 bases, with 13 bases between. The CDR3 protein is CASSSPGSYTDTQYF. CDR3 DNA sequence: TGTGCCAGCAGCTCGCCGGGATCATACACAGATACGCAGTATTTT. Together with reference TRBV7-6 and TRBJ2-3, the CDR3 gives the full variable domain: GAGVSQSPRYKVTKRGQDVALRCDPISGHVSLYWYRQALGQGPEFLTYFNYEAQQDKSGLPNDRFSAERPEGSISTLTIQRTEQRDSAMYRCASSSPGSYTDTQYFGPGTRLTVL.

This chain connects TRBV19 to TRBJ2-1, with D uncertain. V was trimmed by 6 bases and J by 0 bases, leaving 12 bases between them. Germline-derived CDR1 and CDR2 are LNHDA and SQIVND (reference sequence). This CDR3 spans 15 amino acids. In DNA, the CDR3 is TGTGCCAGTAGCGCGAGGAAGATCTCCTACAATGAGCAGTTCTTC. Its translation is CASSARKISYNEQFF. The variable domain in full, completed from reference TRBV19 and TRBJ2-1, reads DGGITQSPKYLFRKEGQNVTLSCEQNLNHDAMYWYRQDPGQGLRLIYYSQIVNDFQKGDIAEGYSVSREKKESFPLTVTSAQKNPTAFYLCASSARKISYNEQFFGPGTRLTVL.

This clone was counted once. In DNA form, the CDR3 reads TGCGCCAGCAGCCAAGAGTGGGGGGCGCGTGGCTACACCTTC. Residues: CASSQEWGARGYTF. The chain is built from TRBV4-1 and TRBJ1-2; D is perhaps TRBD1 (6 bases). CDR3 size: 14 residues. V was trimmed by 0 bases and J by 7 bases, leaving 12 bases between them. CDR1 and CDR2 from the germline V gene are MGHRA and YSYEKL.

Notes on this clone: Distinct nucleotide sequences in the sample also encode this CDR3. This chain joins TRBV19 and TRBJ1-5; maybe TRBD1 (5 bases). Trimming left V 6 bases short and J 4 bases short, with 13 bases between. There are 14 residues in the CDR3. CDR1 is LNHDA and CDR2 is SQIVND in the germline V gene (reference sequence). The CDR3 spells CASRQGASNQPQHF. The CDR3 nucleotides are TGTGCCAGTAGACAAGGGGCGTCGAATCAGCCCCAGCATTTT.

The chain combines TRBV25-1 with TRBJ1-2; D uncertain. Germline values: CDR1 MGHDK, CDR2 SYGVNS. The V end was cut by 3 bases, the J end by 4 bases, with 9 bases between. This CDR3 comprises 13 residues. In DNA, the CDR3 is TGTGCCAGCAGTGACATAGGGCGCTATGGCTACACCTTC. It codes for CASSDIGRYGYTF.

The chain links TRBV7-8 to TRBJ2-7; D tentatively reads TRBD1 or TRBD2 (5 bases each). The CDR3 sequence is 12 residues long. V lost 5 bases to trimming and J lost 4 bases, with 9 bases between them. CDR1 is SGHVS and CDR2 is FQNEAQ in the germline V gene. This chain's CDR3 is CASSRGPYEQYF. CDR3 sequence (DNA): TGTGCCAGCAGCAGGGGACCTTACGAGCAGTACTTC.

As DNA, the CDR3 is TGTGCCAGCAGTGAAGCCACACAGCGCCGGTTTGAAAAACTGTTTTTT. It translates to CASSEATQRRFEKLFF. The chain links TRBV2 to TRBJ1-4; D not certain. CDR1 is SNHLY, CDR2 FYNNEI, per germline. The CDR3 totals 16 residues. Trimming removed 0 bases at V and 7 bases at J, with 15 bases between.

V usage is TRBV4-1 and J usage is TRBJ2-1, with 11 positions matching TRBD1. V was pared by 4 bases and J by 8 bases, with 10 bases of the junction left unmatched. This CDR3 has 16 residues. Germline V gene sequence: CDR1 MGHRA, CDR2 YSYEKL. In DNA, the CDR3 is TGCGCCAGCAGCCTTAACCGGGACAGGGGGGGGGATGAGCAGTTCTTC. Its protein is CASSLNRDRGGDEQFF.

The gene calls are TRBV14 and TRBJ2-5, with D unclear. The CDR3 sequence is 15 residues long. With 1 base removed from V and 1 base from J, the gap between germline ends came to 10 bases. The germline gives CDR1 SGHDN, CDR2 FVKESK. CDR3 protein: CASSQGISAQETQYF. CDR3 sequence (DNA): TGTGCCAGCAGCCAAGGGATAAGTGCCCAAGAGACCCAGTACTTC. The full variable domain, its missing parts supplied by reference TRBV14 and TRBJ2-5, is EAGVTQFPSHSVIEKGQTVTLRCDPISGHDNLYWYRRVMGKEIKFLLHFVKESKQDESGMPNNRFLAERTGGTYSTLKVQPAELEDSGVYFCASSQGISAQETQYFGPGTRLLVL.